This T cell receptor beta chain was sequenced in a study of T cell changes during pregnancy in multiple sclerosis. Sequencing was performed with immunoSEQ multiplex PCR; in TCRdb, only in-frame clones are kept and a portion is missing. The table includes about 110,000 clones, 85% to 95% detected once. The CDR3 sequence is 14 residues long. V lost 4 bases and J lost 4; bases outside the gene matches: 3. The germline V gene encodes CDR1 SQVTM and CDR2 ANQGSEA. This clonotype was sampled from a female donor with multiple sclerosis, enrolled in a pregnancy study. Material: peripheral blood, obtained after pregnancy. This chain uses TRBV29-1 with TRBJ2-2; TRBD2 agrees at 10 bases. The CDR3 nucleotides are TGCAGCGTTGTCCTAGCGGGGGTCACCGGGGAGCTGTTTTTT. It codes for CSVVLAGVTGELFF.